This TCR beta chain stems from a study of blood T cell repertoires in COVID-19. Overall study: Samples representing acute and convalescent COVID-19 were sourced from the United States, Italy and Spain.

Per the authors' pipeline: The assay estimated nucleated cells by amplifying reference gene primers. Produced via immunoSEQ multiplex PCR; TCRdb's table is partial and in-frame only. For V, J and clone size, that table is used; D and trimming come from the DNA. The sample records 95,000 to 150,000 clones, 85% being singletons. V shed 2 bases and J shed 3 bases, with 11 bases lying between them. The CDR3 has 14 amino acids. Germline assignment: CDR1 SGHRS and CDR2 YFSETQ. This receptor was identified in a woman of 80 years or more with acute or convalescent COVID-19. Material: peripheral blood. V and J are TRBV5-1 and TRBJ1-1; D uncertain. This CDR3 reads CASSFGVSDTEAFF. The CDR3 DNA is TGCGCCAGCAGCTTCGGGGTTTCGGACACTGAAGCTTTCTTT.